This entry concerns a single TCR beta chain. Its antigen is still unknown. This CDR3 region has 12 residues. Trimming cost V 11 bases and J 2 bases, with 13 bases left between them. CDR1 and CDR2 from the germline V gene are ENHRY and SYGVKD. This sample was included in a study of cytomegalovirus exposure and HLA in healthy donors. Study overall: Early release data held approximately 81 million unique TCRs from HLA-typed donors.

Primers included in the PCR were 60 Vbeta and 13 Jbeta primers. Sequenced by immunoSEQ multiplex PCR; TCRdb stores in-frame clones only, minus some. The sample yields approximately 150,000 clones, roughly 80% seen once. Overall study findings and caveats: Some TCR beta chains (roughly 160 of them) were listed as cytomegalovirus-associated. Association of a missense DCLRE1C variant with TCR beta V- and J-gene trimming was reported in a later analysis.

V usage is TRBV10-3 and J usage is TRBJ2-7; D is possibly TRBD1 (5 bases). The sequenced material came from PBMCs. This TCR derives from a middle-aged man in good health and CMV-seropositive. The CDR3 here is CAVKTVPYEQYF. In DNA, the CDR3 is TGTGCCGTCAAGACAGTACCCTACGAGCAGTACTTC.